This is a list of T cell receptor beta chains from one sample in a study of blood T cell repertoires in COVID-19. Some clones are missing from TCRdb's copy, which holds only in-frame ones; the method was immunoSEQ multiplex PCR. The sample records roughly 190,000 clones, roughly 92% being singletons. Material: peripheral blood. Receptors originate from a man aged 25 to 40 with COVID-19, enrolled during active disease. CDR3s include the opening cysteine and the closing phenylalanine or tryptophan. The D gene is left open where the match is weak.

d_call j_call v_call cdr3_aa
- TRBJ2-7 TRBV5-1 CASGTTYEQYF
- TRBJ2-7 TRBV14 CASSQVRGRRSYEQYF
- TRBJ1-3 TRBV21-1 CASSKARDRGGNTIYF
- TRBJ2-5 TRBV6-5 CASSRQETQYF
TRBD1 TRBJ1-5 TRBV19 CASSIDRGLQPQHF
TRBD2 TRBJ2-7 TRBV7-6 CASSPNPGLTTYEQYF
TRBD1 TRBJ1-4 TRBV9 CASSETGFSPEKLFF
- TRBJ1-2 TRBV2 CASSGSDSPYGYTF
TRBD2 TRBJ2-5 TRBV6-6 CASSYYNSGAKETQYF
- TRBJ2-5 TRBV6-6 CASSLEQGGSETQYF
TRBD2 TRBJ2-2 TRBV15 CATSREGTGLAGKNTGELFF
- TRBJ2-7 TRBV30 CAWSPPGAHEQYF
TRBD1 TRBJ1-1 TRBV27 CASQPGTGWTEAFF
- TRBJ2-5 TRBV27 CASSPTLLQETQYF
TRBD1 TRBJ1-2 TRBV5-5 CASSLTQGDYGYTF